A single sample gave rise to the 6 T cell receptor beta chains below, sequenced in a study of control samples from healthy donors and cancer patients. Here immunoSEQ multiplex PCR was the method, and the copy in TCRdb shows in-frame clones only, minus some. The sample yields roughly 370,000 clones, around nine tenths seen once. Material: PBMCs. The receptors stem from a man between 35 and 55 years old with head and neck cancer.

The chain uses TRBV5-6 and TRBJ2-3; D unresolved. Per the germline V gene, CDR1 is SGHDT and CDR2 is YYEEEE. The CDR3 loop spans 16 amino acids. Trimming removed 4 bases at V and 1 base at J, with 16 bases between. CDR3 protein: CASSRVPSSGTDTQYF. The CDR3 DNA reads as TGTGCCAGCAGCCGGGTCCCCAGTTCGGGCACAGATACGCAGTATTTT. The complete variable domain, with remaining parts taken from reference TRBV5-6 and TRBJ2-3, reads DAGVTQSPTHLIKTRGQQVTLRCSPKSGHDTVSWYQQALGQGPQFIFQYYEEEERQRGNFPDRFSGHQFPNYSSELNVNALLLGDSALYLCASSRVPSSGTDTQYFGPGTRLTVL.

The chain recombines TRBV3-1 (or the pseudogene TRBV3-2) with TRBJ2-1; TRBD2 agrees at 7 bases. CDR1 LGHDT and CDR2 YNNKEL come from the germline V gene (reference sequence). V trimming: 2 bases; J trimming: 7 bases; junction bases outside the gene matches: 11. The CDR3 has 16 residues. CDR3 bases: TGTGCCAGCAGCCAAAACCTAGCGGCACTGGGGAATGAGCAGTTCTTC. Its protein product is CASSQNLAALGNEQFF.

This rearrangement joins TRBV19 to TRBJ1-2; no clear D gene. The CDR3 totals 13 residues. Germline V gene data show CDR1 as LNHDA and CDR2 as SQIVND (reference sequence). The ends were cut back, 2 bases at V and 2 bases at J, with 6 bases in the middle. CDR3 in DNA: TGTGCCAGTAGTATAATGGGGAACTATGGCTACACCTTC. Its translation: CASSIMGNYGYTF.

The chain links TRBV28 to TRBJ1-1; D uncertain. Germline V gene data show CDR1 as MDHEN and CDR2 as SYDVKM. Between the trimmed V and J ends, which lost 7 bases and 0 bases, there was a span of 9 bases. CDR3 length equals 13 residues. CDR3 coding DNA: TGTGCCAGCAAAAGGGAAATGAACACTGAAGCTTTCTTT. Translated: CASKREMNTEAFF.

The genes are TRBV7-9 and TRBJ2-3, with D hard to call. This CDR3 is built from 10 residues. Germline V lookup: CDR1 SEHNR, CDR2 FQNEAQ (reference sequence). With 9 bases removed from V and 6 bases from J, the gap between germline ends came to 7 bases. CDR3 protein: CASEVDTQYF. The CDR3 bases are TGTGCCAGTGAGGTGGATACGCAGTATTTT.

The CDR3 DNA sequence: TGTGCCAGCAGTTGGCTTGCTACCGGGGAGCTGTTTTTT. This encodes CASSWLATGELFF. V gene TRBV28 combines with J gene TRBJ2-2, with unresolved D. CDR3 size: 13 residues. Germline V gene data show CDR1 as MDHEN and CDR2 as SYDVKM. The V and J ends lost 4 bases and 5 bases respectively, with 8 bases between them.